The TCR beta chain under discussion was sequenced for a study of OX40 agonist ivuxolimab in advanced cancers. Looking at the study overall: The patients got ivuxolimab, which is an agonistic anti-OX40 (CD134) antibody. Averaging 60 years in age, with a range of roughly 20 to 90, the cohort was 65% to 85% male.

Notes on the study in general: Doses of 0.1 to 3.0 mg/kg were accompanied by clonal expansion of CD4+ and CD8+ blood T cells by week 6.

Regarding this clone: Its specificity is unknown.

Trimming left V 5 bases short and J 8 bases short, with 13 bases between. Germline V gives CDR1 MNHEY, CDR2 SVGAGI. The CDR3 contains 12 residues. Anyone with autoimmune disease history or systemic immunosuppression was excluded. Generated by immunoSEQ multiplex PCR, the TCRdb table keeps only in-frame clones and is missing some. Here the sample spans around 25,000 clones, 75% to 80% being singletons. This material consisted of CD4+ or CD8+ T cells sorted from blood, taken in a trial of the OX40 agonist ivuxolimab. The receptor's source is an adult with an advanced solid tumor such as melanoma, head and neck, liver or kidney cancer. The rearrangement joins TRBV6-5 to TRBJ2-7; D unresolved. The CDR3 DNA follows: TGTGCCAGCAGTCCTCTGGGTTTCCAGCAGTACTTC. It codes for CASSPLGFQQYF.